Each of the 8 T cell receptor beta chains below was sequenced from the same sample in a study of regulatory T cells in long-lasting Graves disease. Time point indicated: newly diagnosed GD, antithyroid drugs for less than 3 months. Extracted RNA from PBMCs served as the source of the TCR library. With iRepertoire HTBI primers and Arm-PCR of CDR3 regions, TCR beta libraries were built. TCRdb redid the calling of the multiplex PCR reads with MiXCR, one entry per CDR3 protein. The sample consists of hundreds of thousands of distinct CDR3 sequences, roughly 14% of them appearing once. This sample also appeared in a second study, on T cells in Graves' hyperthyroidism and ophthalmopathy.

This specimen consisted of peripheral blood mononuclear cells (PBMCs), obtained at new diagnosis, from a patient treated with antithyroid drugs. The receptors originated from a man younger than 40 with Graves disease.

The gene calls are TRBV5-6 and TRBJ2-5, with D maybe TRBD1 (6 bases). Germline V gives CDR1 SGHDT, CDR2 YYEEEE. V was shortened by 5 bases and J by 2 bases, with 10 bases between the two germline ends. The CDR3 loop spans 13 amino acids. DNA of the CDR3: TGTGCCAGCAGAAAGGGGGTACAAGAGACCCAGTACTTC. Its protein is CASRKGVQETQYF.

The chain has TRBV5-1 and TRBJ1-6; possible D gene TRBD1, 5 bases. The CDR3 has 14 residues. Germline loops: CDR1 SGHRS, CDR2 YFSETQ. V was pared by 0 bases and J by 6 bases, with 7 bases between. The CDR3 bases are TGCGCCAGCAGCTTGGAGGGGCCTAATTCACCCCTCCACTTT. Protein: CASSLEGPNSPLHF.

This clonotype was seen once. This may be a read error: a much more frequent sequence differs by one nucleotide. It is likely a read error, because the conserved phenylalanine at the end of the CDR3 is missing. This chain links TRBV10-3 with TRBJ2-5, with 7 bases matching TRBD1. This CDR3 comprises 14 residues. After removal of 4 bases from V and 5 bases from J, the junction contained 7 bases not matched to a gene. Germline CDR1 is ENHRY and CDR2 is SYGVKD. CDR3 protein: CAISGTGRGETQYI. CDR3 sequence (DNA): TGTGCCATCAGTGGGACAGGCCGAGGGGAGACCCAGTACATC.

This clonotype showed up many times. This rearrangement joins TRBV25-1 to TRBJ2-7; D might be TRBD1 (6 bases). The length of the CDR3 is 14 residues. Germline V lookup: CDR1 MGHDK, CDR2 SYGVNS. V dropped 4 bases and J dropped 3 bases, with 13 bases sitting between them. In DNA, the CDR3 is TGTGCCAGCAGTGTCGGACAGATTTACTACGAGCAGTACTTC. Translating it yields CASSVGQIYYEQYF.

Ten or more counts support this clonotype. J is TRBJ2-3 and V is TRBV28; D gene uncertain. This CDR3 region has 15 residues. Between the trimmed V and J ends, which lost 5 bases and 3 bases, there was a span of 15 bases. The germline gives CDR1 MDHEN, CDR2 SYDVKM. The CDR3 DNA follows: TGTGCCAGCAGTCCAGACTCCCTGGTTACAGATACGCAGTATTTT. Translating gives CASSPDSLVTDTQYF.

This CDR3 reads CATSDSTGETEAFF. The CDR3 nucleotides read TGTGCCACCAGTGATTCGACAGGGGAGACTGAAGCTTTCTTT. V is TRBV24-1 and J is TRBJ1-1; 8 positions agree with TRBD1. Looked up from germline, CDR1 is KGHDR and CDR2 is SFDVKD. The CDR3 has 14 amino acids. The V segment lost 2 bases and the J segment 5 bases; nucleotides outside the gene matches: 3.

This clonotype was seen ten or more times. The chain couples TRBV3-1 to TRBJ1-5; no clear D gene. Trimming removed 4 bases from V and 7 bases from J, with 11 bases in between. This CDR3 region has 13 residues. Looked up from germline, CDR1 is LGHDT and CDR2 is YNNKEL (reference sequence). The CDR3 coding sequence is TGTGCCAGCAGCCTAGACGGCGAGCAGCCCCAGCATTTT. Translation: CASSLDGEQPQHF.

In this sample, this clonotype turned up many times. A junction boundary mismatches the germline segment, possibly from a read error. The chain links TRBV5-1 to TRBJ2-3; D is uncertain. The CDR3 has 14 residues. CDR1 and CDR2 from the germline V gene are SGHRS and YFSETQ. The CDR3 DNA follows: TGTGCCAGCAGCCCTACGACTCCTTCAAATACGCAGTATTTT. It is translated as CASSPTTPSNTQYF.